This passage covers 21 T cell receptor beta chains from one sample sequenced in a study of metastatic and nonmetastatic thyroid tumors. TCRdb reprocessed the PCR reads via MiXCR. This table holds about 92,000 clones, 14% to 15% found once. The entire patient cohort was treatment-naive prior to thyroid surgery. The sequenced sample consisted of blood. The receptors were sampled from a female donor with papillary thyroid cancer or a benign thyroid nodule (not recorded which). Some clones in this sample may be carry-over from other donors' samples.

In its sample, this clone was seen many times. J is TRBJ2-7 and V is TRBV5-1; the D gene is possibly TRBD1 (5 bases). This CDR3 has 13 amino acids. V was cut by 4 bases and J by 4 bases, with 12 bases left in between. Germline CDR1 SGHRS, CDR2 YFSETQ. This CDR3 is CASSPDTSYEQYF. The CDR3 DNA reads as TGCGCCAGCAGCCCGGACACGTCGTACGAGCAGTACTTC.

This clone was seen many times. A read error may account for a junction end that differs from germline. The V call is TRBV28, the J call TRBJ1-1; D ambiguous. Germline V gene sequence: CDR1 MDHEN, CDR2 SYDVKM. The CDR3 is 12 residues long. For the CDR3, the DNA is TGTGCCAGCAGTCTATGGAACGCTGAAGCTTTCTTT. Its protein product is CASSLWNAEAFF. The entire variable domain, with the rest obtained from reference TRBV28 and TRBJ1-1, is as follows: DVKVTQSSRYLVKRTGEKVFLECVQDMDHENMFWYRQDPGLGLRLIYFSYDVKMKEKGDIPEGYSVSREKKERFSLILESASTNQTSMYLCASSLWNAEAFFGQGTRLTVV.

This clone was counted at least ten times. This sequence joins TRBV6-1 and TRBJ1-1, with TRBD1 identical over 9 bases. CDR1 is MNHNS, CDR2 SASEGT, per germline. The V and J ends lost 6 bases and 0 bases, in that order; junction bases with no gene match: 8. The CDR3 runs to 16 residues. The CDR3 coding sequence is TGTGCCAGCAGACATACAGGGGGCAGGGTGAACACTGAAGCTTTCTTT. Translation gives CASRHTGGRVNTEAFF.

The rearrangement uses TRBV20-1 and TRBJ2-7; D may be TRBD2 (6 bases). Germline CDR1 reads DFQATT; CDR2 reads SNEGSKA (reference sequence). V was pared by 1 base and J by 0 bases, with 10 bases between. The CDR3 covers 14 residues. The CDR3 DNA sequence: TGCAGTGCTAGAGTTGGGGGGAGCTCCTACGAGCAGTACTTC. It specifies CSARVGGSSYEQYF.

Only a few counts were recorded for this clone. V gene TRBV6-1 combines with J gene TRBJ1-1; D ambiguous. V shed 7 bases and J shed 1 base, with 19 bases lying between them. The CDR3 has 16 amino acids. Germline CDR1 and CDR2: MNHNS and SASEGT. The CDR3 region has the DNA TGTGCCAGCATTGAGGATCTGGGAACACGGAACACTGAAGCTTTCTTT. It yields the protein CASIEDLGTRNTEAFF.

In its sample, this clone was seen many times. The chain combines TRBV20-1 with TRBJ2-1; the match to TRBD2 covers 7 bases. V was clipped by 3 bases and J by 0 bases; unmatched bases: 8. There are 16 residues in the CDR3. Germline-derived CDR1 and CDR2 are DFQATT and SNEGSKA (reference sequence). The CDR3 nucleotides are TGCAGTGCTAGGACCGTCTGGACTAGCTCCTACAATGAGCAGTTCTTC. Amino acid sequence: CSARTVWTSSYNEQFF.

This clone occurred many times. This rearrangement joins TRBV30 to TRBJ1-2; D may be TRBD1 (5 bases). Per germline, CDR1 GTSNPN and CDR2 SVGIG (reference sequence). Trimming left V 5 bases short and J 3 bases short, with 10 bases between. CDR3 length: 12 residues. The CDR3 loop is CAWLGGDYGYTF. DNA for the CDR3: TGTGCCTGGCTGGGGGGAGACTATGGCTACACCTTC.

This clone was observed a few times. This chain joins TRBV5-5 and TRBJ2-7; D is unclear. V was clipped by 6 bases and J by 2 bases, with 15 bases between them. This CDR3 comprises 14 residues. The germline gives CDR1 SGHKS, CDR2 YYEKEE (reference sequence). The CDR3 bases are TGTGCCAGCACCCCCCTGGACCGGACCTACGAGCAGTACTTC. Protein sequence: CASTPLDRTYEQYF. Combining the CDR3 with reference TRBV5-5 and TRBJ2-7 gives the whole variable domain DAGVTQSPTHLIKTRGQQVTLRCSPISGHKSVSWYQQVLGQGPQFIFQYYEKEERGRGNFPDRFSARQFPNYSSELNVNALLLGDSALYLCASTPLDRTYEQYFGPGTRLTVT.

This clone appeared many times. This sequence joins TRBV7-6 and TRBJ1-2; D is possibly TRBD1 (5 bases). Trimming removed 4 bases from V and 4 bases from J, with 22 bases in between. Germline CDR1 reads SGHVS; CDR2 reads FNYEAQ. The length of the CDR3 is 17 residues. The CDR3, as DNA: TGTGCCAGCAGCTCCTCCCCTGGGGCAGGGAAGATCTATGGCTACACCTTC. Protein product: CASSSSPGAGKIYGYTF.

This clone has more than one count but fewer than ten. Its ends do not fully match the called genes, so a read error is possible. The chain has TRBV6-2 or TRBV6-3 and TRBJ2-1, with D tentatively TRBD1 (6 bases). The CDR3 is made up of 14 amino acids. The germline V gene encodes CDR1 MNHEY and CDR2 SVGEGT. The CDR3 loop reads CASSWGQEDNEQFF. CDR3 in DNA: TGTGCCAGCAGTTGGGGGCAAGAAGACAATGAGCAGTTCTTT.

On this clone: This may arise from a read error, as a much more abundant clone is one base away. The sample carries other DNA sequences with the same CDR3. The rearrangement links TRBV28 to TRBJ2-1, with TRBD1 identical over 8 bases. There are 15 residues in the CDR3. V shed 5 bases, J shed 5 bases, and the junction held 8 bases outside the gene matches. CDR1 MDHEN and CDR2 SYDVKM come from the germline V gene. DNA for the CDR3: TGTGCCAGCAGTCAACCTGGACAGGGCAACAATGAGCAGTTCTTC. Its protein product is CASSQPGQGNNEQFF.

The chain combines TRBV7-8 with TRBJ2-2, with D unresolved. Trimming pared 1 base from V and 8 bases from J, leaving 8 bases between. This CDR3 is 13 amino acids long. Germline lookup yields CDR1 SGHVS and CDR2 FQNEAQ. The DNA for the CDR3 is TGTGCCAGCAGCTTAGTAAGCACTGGGGAGCTGTTTTTT. Protein sequence: CASSLVSTGELFF.

There are many counts of this clone. The rearrangement joins TRBV30 to TRBJ2-3, with TRBD2 identical over 8 bases. Trimming at V came to 3 bases and at J to 0 bases, leaving 2 bases not matched to a gene. The CDR3 covers 14 residues. The germline CDR1 and CDR2 sequences are GTSNPN and SVGIG (reference sequence). The CDR3 loop is CAWRASGSTDTQYF. The CDR3 DNA is TGTGCCTGGAGGGCTAGCGGGAGCACAGATACGCAGTATTTT.

This clone was observed at least ten times. The chain links TRBV6-1 to TRBJ1-5; 7 bases are a match to TRBD1. The CDR3 runs to 13 residues. The germline V gene has CDR1 MNHNS and CDR2 SASEGT. V was pared by 3 bases and J by 4 bases, with 0 bases of the junction left unmatched. The CDR3 sequence: CASSEDRNQPQHF. The CDR3 DNA is TGTGCCAGCAGTGAGGACAGGAATCAGCCCCAGCATTTT.

CDR3 nucleotide sequence: TGTGCCAGCAGTTTACTATCAGATACGCAGTATTTT. This codes for CASSLLSDTQYF. The chain joins TRBV6-2 or TRBV6-3 to TRBJ2-3, with no clear D. Per germline, CDR1 MNHEY and CDR2 SVGEGT. V dropped 4 bases and J dropped 4 bases, with 6 bases sitting between them. There are 12 residues in the CDR3.

V and J are TRBV9 and TRBJ2-1; maybe TRBD2 (5 bases). This CDR3 has 14 residues. Germline V gene data show CDR1 as SGDLS and CDR2 as YYNGEE. V was pared by 0 bases and J by 5 bases, with 9 bases between. Written as DNA, the CDR3 is TGTGCCAGCAGCGTAGGGGGTAGCGACAATGAGCAGTTCTTC. Translation gives CASSVGGSDNEQFF.

This clone was detected only a few times. This may stem from a read error, because a much larger clone lies one nucleotide away. This chain uses TRBV2 with TRBJ2-1, with 11 bases matching TRBD2. In germline, CDR1 is SNHLY, CDR2 FYNNEI. Unmatched junction bases numbered 8, after V lost 5 bases and J lost 5 bases. This CDR3 is built from 16 residues. The CDR3 here is CASSKLAGANNNEQFF. Written as DNA, the CDR3 is TGTGCCAGCAGTAAACTAGCGGGGGCCAATAACAATGAGCAGTTCTTC.

At least ten counts were recorded for this clone. CDR3 DNA sequence: TGCGCCAGCAGCCGGTCAGGGGGCGACTCGGACACTGAAGCTTTCTTT. Its protein product is CASSRSGGDSDTEAFF. The chain carries TRBV4-1 and TRBJ1-1, with TRBD1 identical over 8 bases. The germline V gene has CDR1 MGHRA and CDR2 YSYEKL. The CDR3 is 16 residues long. Trimming at V came to 4 bases and at J to 3 bases, leaving 10 bases not matched to a gene.

In the case of this clone: This specimen includes other DNA sequences encoding the same CDR3. The chain links TRBV9 to TRBJ2-3; unclear D gene. The germline gives CDR1 SGDLS, CDR2 YYNGEE. The ends were cut back, 4 bases at V and 4 bases at J, with 22 bases in the middle. The CDR3 has 17 amino acids. The CDR3: CASSLKRGPASADTQYF. The CDR3, as DNA: TGTGCCAGCAGCCTTAAACGAGGACCAGCTTCCGCAGATACGCAGTATTTT.

About this clone: A much larger clone lies a single base off, so this may be a read error. The rearrangement links TRBV7-3 to TRBJ2-2; TRBD1 might be the D (6 bases). Trimming removed 5 bases at V and 12 bases at J, with 16 bases between. CDR3 size: 13 residues. Germline V gene lookup returns CDR1 SGHTA and CDR2 FQGTGA. DNA of the CDR3: TGTGCCAGCAGCCCAAGGGGGTGGTCGAAGCTGTTTTTT. This translates into CASSPRGWSKLFF.

This clone showed up just a few times. The rearrangement links TRBV7-8 to TRBJ2-5; D remains unclear. Germline CDR1 reads SGHVS; CDR2 reads FQNEAQ. This CDR3 spans 13 amino acids. The V end lost 4 bases, the J end lost 5 bases, and 11 bases lay between the germline ends. CDR3 bases: TGTGCCAGCAGCTCATTCGGCCGGGAGACCCAGTACTTC. Translated, it gives CASSSFGRETQYF.